This entry lists 10 T cell receptor beta chains sequenced from one sample in a study of cytomegalovirus exposure and HLA in healthy donors. Primers included in the PCR were 60 Vbeta and 13 Jbeta primers. Sequenced by immunoSEQ multiplex PCR; TCRdb stores in-frame clones only, minus some. The sample records roughly 100,000 clones, over 70% being singletons. The material sequenced was PBMCs. The origin of the receptors is a man aged 35 to 55 in good health and CMV-seronegative.

The J gene is TRBJ1-2, the V gene TRBV19; 10 positions match TRBD1. In germline, CDR1 is LNHDA, CDR2 SQIVND (reference sequence). The CDR3 has 16 residues. Trimming cost V 4 bases and J 4 bases; bases outside gene matches: 9. This CDR3 reads CASSTQTGGLGYGYTF. Here the CDR3 DNA reads TGTGCCAGTAGTACTCAGACAGGGGGCCTTGGCTATGGCTACACCTTC.

The chain recombines TRBV28 with TRBJ1-6; D not resolved. CDR1 MDHEN and CDR2 SYDVKM come from the germline V gene. V was clipped by 3 bases and J by 4 bases, with 16 bases between them. The CDR3 consists of 17 residues. This CDR3 is CASSFFSRQGYNSPLHF. The CDR3 DNA follows: TGTGCCAGCAGTTTTTTCTCTCGACAAGGATATAATTCACCCCTCCACTTT. The entire variable domain, with the rest obtained from reference TRBV28 and TRBJ1-6, is as follows: DVKVTQSSRYLVKRTGEKVFLECVQDMDHENMFWYRQDPGLGLRLIYFSYDVKMKEKGDIPEGYSVSREKKERFSLILESASTNQTSMYLCASSFFSRQGYNSPLHFGNGTRLTVT.

The J gene is TRBJ1-5, the V gene TRBV19, with D perhaps matching TRBD1 (5 bases). Germline CDR1 reads LNHDA; CDR2 reads SQIVND (reference sequence). The V end was cut by 2 bases, the J end by 4 bases, with 9 bases between. The length of the CDR3 is 14 residues. CDR3 region: CASSITRGNQPQHF. The DNA for the CDR3 is TGTGCCAGTAGTATAACGCGGGGGAATCAGCCCCAGCATTTT.

The chain carries TRBV18 and TRBJ2-1, with a tentative D call TRBD1 (6 bases). Trimming cost V 5 bases and J 6 bases, with 17 bases left between them. CDR1 KGHSH and CDR2 LQKENI come from the germline V gene. This CDR3 is 15 amino acids long. Here the CDR3 DNA reads TGTGCCAGCTCAACAGCAGGGGATGAAAGCAATGAGCAGTTCTTC. It is translated as CASSTAGDESNEQFF.

The V call is TRBV5-8, the J call TRBJ2-7; TRBD1 is a possible D gene (6 bases). The CDR3 is 13 amino acids. The V gene lost 2 bases and the J gene lost 2 bases, with 8 bases spanning the gap. The germline V gene has CDR1 SGHTS and CDR2 YDEGEE. CDR3 sequence reads: CASSFTGTYEQYF. The CDR3 region has the DNA TGTGCCAGCAGCTTCACAGGGACCTACGAGCAGTACTTC.

The genes are TRBV19 and TRBJ2-2; 8 nucleotides align to TRBD1. The CDR3 length is 15 residues. Germline values: CDR1 LNHDA, CDR2 SQIVND (reference sequence). V lost 7 bases, J lost 6 bases, and 10 bases stayed unmatched. CDR3 bases: TGTGCCAGTACCGACAGGGGCCCTTCCGCCGGGGAGCTGTTTTTT. This translates into CASTDRGPSAGELFF.

The DNA for the CDR3 is TGTGCCAGCAGCTTCACCCCCTTAGGCAGGGGGCTAAATCAGCCCCAGCATTTT. This codes for CASSFTPLGRGLNQPQHF. The gene calls are TRBV11-2 and TRBJ1-5; 8 nucleotides agree with TRBD1. Germline CDR1 reads SGHAT; CDR2 reads FQNNGV. The CDR3 is made up of 18 amino acids. After removal of 3 bases from V and 4 bases from J, the junction contained 14 bases not matched to a gene.

The chain has TRBV7-9 and TRBJ1-2; TRBD1 might be the D (6 bases). The V gene lost 5 bases and the J gene lost 4 bases, with 11 bases spanning the gap. Germline lookup yields CDR1 SEHNR and CDR2 FQNEAQ (reference sequence). The CDR3 totals 13 residues. This CDR3 reads CASSEGQTYGYTF. The CDR3, as DNA: TGTGCCAGCAGCGAAGGACAGACCTATGGCTACACCTTC.

The rearrangement links TRBV7-9 to TRBJ2-2; 7 nucleotides line up with TRBD1. J was trimmed by 6 bases and V by 5 bases; bases with no gene match: 15. The CDR3 extends over 17 amino acids. CDR1 is SEHNR and CDR2 is FQNEAQ in the germline V gene (reference sequence). The CDR3 loop is CASSARSGQVEAGELFF. CDR3 coding DNA: TGTGCCAGCAGCGCCAGGTCCGGACAGGTTGAGGCCGGGGAGCTGTTTTTT.

V usage is TRBV6-1 and J usage is TRBJ1-2; D ambiguous. CDR1 MNHNS and CDR2 SASEGT come from the germline V gene. The ends were cut back, 1 base at V and 4 bases at J, with 7 bases in the middle. The CDR3 extends over 13 amino acids. For the CDR3, the DNA is TGTGCCAGCAGTGAAGGGGAGATCTATGGCTACACCTTC. Translated: CASSEGEIYGYTF.